This T cell receptor beta chain was found in a study of cytomegalovirus exposure and HLA in healthy donors. The overall study: Earlier sequencing of 200 million or so T cells yielded about 120 million unique TCR beta sequences.

Note on this clone: Its antigen is not identified.

Study-level results: It was assumed in the presence/absence analyses that sequencing depth was roughly uniform across donors.

V was clipped by 6 bases and J by 4 bases; unmatched bases: 11. Germline CDR1 is SQVTM and CDR2 is ANQGSEA. This CDR3 region has 15 residues. The PCR contained 60 Vbeta and 13 Jbeta primers. The data were produced by immunoSEQ multiplex PCR, yet TCRdb's version contains in-frame clones alone and is incomplete. The profile shows 230,000 or so clones, around 90% of them singletons. Specimen: PBMCs. The sequence was obtained from a girl aged 2-10 years in good health and CMV-seronegative. The V call is TRBV29-1, the J call TRBJ2-3, with TRBD2 identical over 9 bases. As DNA, the CDR3 is TGCAGCGTCGACCCTTTGCGGGAGGGTGCAGATACGCAGTATTTT. Protein sequence: CSVDPLREGADTQYF.